This record concerns one T cell receptor beta chain sequence. This clonotype came up once. Its antigen remains undetermined. No base-level quality is on record; no much larger clone is a single base apart. Libraries were built with 5' RACE. These reads were obtained on an Illumina HiSeq 2500. The second PCR ran for roughly 6 to 11 cycles and used a J-beta primer mix along with a sample-barcoded 5' primer. A template-switch 5' adaptor carrying 12 random nucleotides introduced a unique molecular identifier onto each TCR beta cDNA molecule. At least 3 million CDR3-containing paired-end reads were obtained from each sample. First-strand cDNA synthesis was performed from all RNA using the Mint cDNA synthesis kit, with priming by a TRBC-specific oligonucleotide. After uracil-DNA glycosylase treatment, a first 18-cycle PCR used universal primers M1SS and BC2_uni_R on all cDNA. As for the original processing: For normalization, 1 million high-quality reads were randomly selected from each sample, with every read carrying a distinct molecular identifier. Instead of being binned into consensus sequences, reads with shared molecular identifiers were discarded. MiTCR, with a Q25 quality threshold and the strictest error-elimination algorithm, was used for CDR3 identification, clonotype clustering and error correction. Lower-bound total TCR beta diversity was estimated with a nonparametric unseen species model using Euler transformation. The public reads were run again by TCRdb, first through fastp at Q25 and then through MiXCR, and only productive beta chains were kept. Rows are unified per CDR3 protein, each entry keeping the most common DNA and genes. TCRdb's processing, not the authors', yielded these V and J calls. The sample has 850,000 to 1,300,000 distinct CDR3 sequences on record, over 35% of them singletons. The ten most abundant clones make up approximately 20% of the sample.

This entry is derived from a study of blood T cells in healthy people across ages (dated by TCRdb to between 2014 and 2017). For the wider study: In model experiments, template switching captured about one uniquely barcoded TCR beta cDNA molecule for every two T cells. The study measured age-related changes in TCR beta repertoire diversity using deep sequencing normalized with unique cDNA molecular identifiers. Donors were grouped into four age groups: young (average roughly 17 years), middle-aged (39), aged (around 60) and long-lived (just over 80). To avoid experimental bias, donors of different ages were randomly spread across the sequencing lanes. The study analyzed two additional independent replicas of 1 million unique cDNA reads from the same blood draw for two donors, one aged 18 to 29 and one aged 80 or older. The full study reports these points: The percentage of naive T cells measured by flow cytometry correlated strongly with observed TCR beta diversity. Total diversity estimates from one million sequenced T cells were considered lower bounds and underestimates. As age increased, observed TCR beta diversity per million T cells dropped in a roughly linear way, and a significant reduction was already evident by age about 40. Because donor CMV infection status was unknown, age-related changes in expanded clonotypes were potentially confounded. Compared with the aged group, the long-lived group had more naive CD4+ T cells, fewer expanded clones and increased TCR diversity, a pattern suggesting age selection. Bulk unsorted PBMC profiling prevented conclusive comparison of naive and antigen-experienced compartments.

The 39 donors, aged 6 to 90 years, were systemically healthy Caucasian individuals from Russia. Ten milliliters of peripheral blood were drawn from each donor into EDTA-treated Vacutainer tubes. PBMCs were isolated by Ficoll-Paque density-gradient centrifugation, with at least 6.5 million obtained per sample. Total RNA was extracted from PBMCs with Trizol reagent, with at least 6 micrograms obtained per sample. For every donor, an aliquot of PBMCs went through flow cytometry to measure the percentages of naive CD45RAhigh/CD27high T cells. Sequenced sample: blood. This clonotype was sampled from a woman in her fifties or sixties in good health.

The DNA reads as follows: TGCAGTGCTAGGAGGGACAGCTCATCCTACGAGCAGTACTTC. Its protein reads: CSARRDSSSYEQYF. The chain joins TRBV20-1 to TRBJ2-7; 7 middle bases align to TRBD1. For CDR1 and CDR2, the germline V gene (reference sequence) lists DFQATT and SNEGSKA. Including cysteine and phenylalanine, the CDR3 has 14 amino acids. Only the CDR3 DNA is retained, 42 bases long and in frame from the first base. V and J are trimmed by 3 bases and 1 base, and the gene matches miss 6 bases of the junction.